Listed below are T cell receptor beta chains from one sample, sequenced in a study of CD8 T cells in Susac syndrome. TCRdb called the immunoSEQ multiplex PCR reads again in MiXCR, with one record for every CDR3 protein. Of some 120,000 distinct CDR3 sequences listed, about 93% were seen once; the top ten hold around 0.2%. The source material was CD8+ T cells from PBMCs. These receptors originate from a human donor with Susac syndrome. CDR3s include the opening cysteine and the closing phenylalanine or tryptophan. A D gene is named only where the DNA matches it firmly. Size is stated for part of the rows, as once, few or many counts, or as a class when the clone is expanded.

>TRBV28|TRBD1|.|TRBJ1-2
TGTGCCAGCAGTTTATGGCCGGCGTCGGACAGGTCCAACTATGGCTACACCTTC
CASSLWPASDRSNYGYTF
>TRBV4-1|.|.|TRBJ1-2
TGCGCCAGCAGCCAAGAAGGCAGGGCCTACACCTTC
CASSQEGRAYTF
>TRBV6-2/TRBV6-3|.|.|TRBJ2-5
TGTGCCAGCAGCCCCGTTGTTGAGGGAGGAGAGACCCAGTACTTC
CASSPVVEGGETQYF
>TRBV6-2/TRBV6-3|.|.|TRBJ2-1
TGTGCCAGCAGTTACGGCAGGGAATACAATGAGCAGTTCTTC
CASSYGREYNEQFF
>TRBV6-4|.|.|TRBJ2-1
TGTGCCAGCAGTGATGGCCAAAGCGGCCCCAATGAGCAGTTCTTC
CASSDGQSGPNEQFF
>TRBV29-1|TRBD1|.|TRBJ2-7
TGCAGCGCCATAACAGGGGATGGTGACTACGAGCAGTACTTC
CSAITGDGDYEQYF
>TRBV7-3|TRBD1|.|TRBJ1-6
TGTGCCAGCAGCCCCGGACAGGGACCCGCACCCCTCCACTTT
CASSPGQGPAPLHF
>TRBV7-9|.|.|TRBJ2-3
TGTGCCAGCAGCACAGGGATAGATACGCAGTATTTT
CASSTGIDTQYF
>TRBV5-1|TRBD1|.|TRBJ1-1
TGCGCCAGCAGCTTGGGGGGACAGTCCTCGAACACTGAAGCTTTCTTT
CASSLGGQSSNTEAFF
>TRBV19|.|once|TRBJ2-7
TGTGCCAGTAGTAACGTAGGGGCAGTGGCTCGGGACGAGCAGTACTTC
CASSNVGAVARDEQYF
>TRBV15|.|.|TRBJ2-3
TGTGCCACCAGCAGAGTCGGGAGAGGGGGCACAGATACGCAGTATTTT
CATSRVGRGGTDTQYF
>TRBV29-1|.|.|TRBJ1-2
TGCAGCGCTCCCGACCGCGGCGACTATGGCTACACCTTC
CSAPDRGDYGYTF
>TRBV7-9|.|.|TRBJ1-1
TGTGCCAGCAGCTTATCCGCCGTGAACACTGAAGCTTTCTTT
CASSLSAVNTEAFF
>TRBV6-6|.|once|TRBJ2-7
TGTGCCAGCAGTTACGTCTTCGGAGGCGAGCAGTACTTC
CASSYVFGGEQYF
>TRBV6-5|.|.|TRBJ2-2
TGTGCCAGCAAGGACAGAAACACCGGGGAGCTGTTTTTT
CASKDRNTGELFF
>TRBV7-8|TRBD2|.|TRBJ2-3
TGTGCCAGCAGCTTATTACGAGCGGGACCCCGCACAGATACGCAGTATTTT
CASSLLRAGPRTDTQYF
>TRBV30|.|few|TRBJ2-3
TGTGCCTGGAGTGTAACCCTAGATACGCAGTATTTT
CAWSVTLDTQYF